A selection of T cell receptor beta chains follows, all from one sample in a study of T cell repertoires in cytomegalovirus infection. A single record per CDR3 protein comes from TCRdb applying MiXCR to the reads. The repertoire includes around 540,000 distinct CDR3 sequences, roughly 34% of them detected once, and about 17% sits in the top ten. For these receptors, no antigen is known. The specimen comprised cultured PBMCs, sampled from culture after CMV antigen stimulation. These receptors were taken from a human donor in good health (CMV status not recorded). Some clones in this sample may be carry-over from other donors' samples. The CDR3 runs from the conserved cysteine through the conserved F or W.

>TRBV6-8|TRBJ1-5
CATTGTGDGAQHF
>TRBV7-8|TRBJ2-3
CASSLRGAGSTDTQYF
>TRBV7-9|TRBJ1-1
CASSLGSAEAFF
>TRBV7-2|TRBJ2-3
CASGSRTGGTDTQYF
>TRBV7-4|TRBJ1-2
CASSLIFDRKVYGYTF
>TRBV6-6|TRBJ2-3
CASTTTDTQYF
>TRBV19|TRBJ1-5
CASSISWGDRSNQPQHF
>TRBV4-3|TRBJ2-3
CASSQDLARRTDTQYF
>TRBV6-2/TRBV6-3|TRBJ2-7
CASTLEGSQGSEQYF
>TRBV19|TRBJ2-7
CASSRGQASYEQYF
>TRBV3-1|TRBJ2-6
CASSQLASGANVLTF
>TRBV4-2|TRBJ1-5
CASSQASESNQPQHF
>TRBV28|TRBJ1-2
CASSPHGGTDNYGYTF
>TRBV5-5|TRBJ2-5
CASSIRDHDQETQYF
>TRBV7-9|TRBJ2-4
CASSLVTAGLAKNIQYF
>TRBV6-1|TRBJ2-1
CASSEEETSGHEQFF
>TRBV4-2|TRBJ2-1
CASSQDPTSGSSYEQFF
>TRBV5-1|TRBJ2-5
CASREEALRETQYF
>TRBV7-9|TRBJ2-1
CASSLGVAGGFYNEQFF
>TRBV12-3/TRBV12-4|TRBJ1-4
CASRRAGGRLEKLFF
>TRBV6-2/TRBV6-3|TRBJ1-2
CASTETDYGYTF
>TRBV7-2|TRBJ1-6
CASTLTNRPGSIDSPLHF
>TRBV11-2|TRBJ2-5
CASSFRGGVAPETQYF
>TRBV20-1|TRBJ1-5
CSARGSSQGTSPSQPQHF
>TRBV10-3|TRBJ2-2
CAISPSNTGELFF
>TRBV7-9|TRBJ2-1
CASSLSGSFGEQFF
>TRBV2|TRBJ2-1
CASGRLAYNEQFF
>TRBV7-3|TRBJ2-1
CASSSPSGRALPRNEQFF
>TRBV6-1|TRBJ2-1
CASSGQTSGSHEQFF
>TRBV7-9|TRBJ1-4
CASSLSGPQSEKLFF
>TRBV7-6|TRBJ2-2
CASSLGLAGVTGELFF
>TRBV7-8|TRBJ2-3
CASSSSASSTDTQYF
>TRBV19|TRBJ2-4
CASSIGGSGRARAKNIQYF
>TRBV7-8|TRBJ2-5
CASSPLLETQYF
>TRBV12-3/TRBV12-4|TRBJ2-4
CASRMGAKNIQYF
>TRBV5-1|TRBJ2-3
CASSWHQGDTQYF
>TRBV6-8|TRBJ2-7
CASSYSGTSQAYEQYF
>TRBV6-2/TRBV6-3|TRBJ2-1
CASRDHSGRANEQFF
>TRBV5-4|TRBJ2-3
CASSNFPVPDTQYF
>TRBV6-2/TRBV6-3|TRBJ2-5
CASSSRVLAGQITGETQYF
>TRBV7-2|TRBJ2-1
CASSRDPMDEQFF
>TRBV28|TRBJ2-7
CASRPGTSTTHEQYF
>TRBV12-5|TRBJ1-1
CASGLVLGRGENTEAFF
>TRBV4-3|TRBJ2-7
CASSQDLNLGKYF
>TRBV7-9|TRBJ2-1
CASSLGDRNEQFF
>TRBV11-3|TRBJ2-1
CASSLILAGGINEQFF
>TRBV24-1|TRBJ2-1
CATSGFTGETYNEQFF
>TRBV9|TRBJ2-3
CASSVSSRSTDTQYF